A selection of T cell receptor beta chains follows, all from one sample in a study of cytomegalovirus exposure and HLA in healthy donors. Assay: immunoSEQ multiplex PCR; the TCRdb copy retains only in-frame clones and omits some. The data contain 250,000 or so clones, nearly 95% of them singletons. The sequenced sample was PBMCs. These receptors were taken from a girl aged 2-10 years in good health and CMV-seronegative. Each CDR3 is given with its conserved first and last residue. A D gene is named only where the DNA matches it firmly. Size values are once, few and many counts, or a class for expanded clones, and some rows have none.

v_call	clone_size	d_call	j_call	cdr3_aa	cdr3_nt
TRBV25-1	.	TRBD1	TRBJ2-1	CASSGRTGSYNEQFF	TGTGCCAGCAGTGGGAGGACAGGTTCCTACAATGAGCAGTTCTTC
TRBV15	.	TRBD1	TRBJ2-3	CATSGGQGRSDTQYF	TGTGCCACCAGCGGGGGACAGGGGAGATCAGATACGCAGTATTTT
TRBV2	once	.	TRBJ1-1	CASSERQLGLNTEAFF	TGTGCCAGCAGTGAACGTCAGCTAGGATTGAACACTGAAGCTTTCTTT
TRBV5-8	.	.	TRBJ2-1	CASSSEREFNNEQFF	TGTGCCAGCAGCTCGGAACGGGAGTTCAACAATGAGCAGTTCTTC
TRBV2	.	.	TRBJ2-5	CASSAQYQETQYF	TGTGCCAGCAGTGCACAGTACCAAGAGACCCAGTACTTC
TRBV6-5	.	.	TRBJ2-7	CASSRDLTYEQYF	TGTGCCAGCAGCCGGGACTTAACCTACGAGCAGTACTTC
TRBV5-1	once	TRBD2	TRBJ2-7	CASSLERLAGVDEQYF	TGCGCCAGCAGCTTGGAAAGGCTAGCGGGAGTCGACGAGCAGTACTTC
TRBV19	.	TRBD1	TRBJ1-2	CASSSGTGSYGYTF	TGTGCCAGTAGTTCAGGGACAGGGAGCTATGGCTACACCTTC
TRBV11-3	.	TRBD1	TRBJ1-1	CASSRSTGTDEAFF	TGTGCCAGCAGCCGCTCAACCGGGACAGATGAAGCTTTCTTT
TRBV30	once	.	TRBJ1-1	CAGRQVNTEAFF	TGTGCCGGACGACAGGTGAACACTGAAGCTTTCTTT
TRBV6-5	.	.	TRBJ1-1	CASSGGTAKGTEAFF	TGTGCCAGCAGTGGGGGGACGGCTAAGGGCACTGAAGCTTTCTTT
TRBV7-6	.	TRBD2	TRBJ2-7	CASSLLAGPLYEQYF	TGTGCCAGCAGCTTACTAGCGGGACCCCTCTACGAGCAGTACTTC
TRBV4-2	.	TRBD1	TRBJ2-2	CASSPPGTGGTGELFF	TGTGCCAGCAGCCCCCCGGGGACAGGGGGCACCGGGGAGCTGTTTTTT
TRBV4-1	.	.	TRBJ1-4	CASSQGANNEKLFF	TGCGCCAGCAGCCAAGGGGCCAATAATGAAAAACTGTTTTTT